A single T cell receptor beta chain is shown here with its context. Antigen unknown. The ends lost 4 bases at V and 0 bases at J; junction bases unmatched: 6. The length of the CDR3 is 18 residues. Germline V gene lookup returns CDR1 SQVTM and CDR2 ANQGSEA. The sample originates from a study of cytomegalovirus exposure and HLA in healthy donors. In the PCR, 60 Vbeta and 13 Jbeta primers were used. This table comes from immunoSEQ multiplex PCR, and its TCRdb copy is limited to in-frame clones, with some not included. In the table there are over 95,000 clones, around three quarters of which are singletons. The study, taken as a whole, reports: There were several of the most significant clusters that appeared linked to common viral pathogens in a later analysis.

The sequence was obtained from a man aged 35 to 55 in good health and CMV-seropositive. What was sequenced was PBMCs. The chain uses TRBV29-1 and TRBJ2-1; 16 nucleotides line up with TRBD2. CDR3 nucleotides: TGCAGCGTTGCGGGGACTAGCGGGGGGGCGGGCTCCTACAATGAGCAGTTCTTC. It is translated as CSVAGTSGGAGSYNEQFF.